This T cell receptor (beta chain) was obtained from a study of OX40 agonist ivuxolimab in advanced cancers. Study-wide results and limits: Compared with others, partial responders at 0.1-3.0 mg/kg displayed clonal expansion among the lowest. Expanded clones belonging to CD8+ T cells outnumbered, on average, those of CD4+.

CDR3 length: 16 amino acids. Germline CDR1 is LNHDA and CDR2 is SQIVND (reference sequence). V was pared by 3 bases and J by 3 bases, with 14 bases between. The study sampled blood at baseline, cycle 4 day 1, and cycle 7 day 1. The table lists this clone with a count of one. Its matching antigen is unknown. Produced via immunoSEQ multiplex PCR; TCRdb's table is partial and in-frame only. The sample records fewer than 65,000 clones, approximately 89% being singletons. The origin of this receptor is an adult with an advanced solid tumor such as melanoma, head and neck, liver or kidney cancer. The chain recombines TRBV19 with TRBJ1-4; D is uncertain. The sample consisted of CD4+ or CD8+ T cells sorted from blood, taken in a trial of the OX40 agonist ivuxolimab. The CDR3 nucleotides read TGTGCCAGTAGTATTTTGGGGTTATCGTCTAATGAAAAACTGTTTTTT. Translating gives CASSILGLSSNEKLFF.